Listed below are T cell receptor beta chains from one sample, sequenced in a study of blood T cell repertoires in COVID-19. TCRdb keeps only in-frame clones here, not all; method: immunoSEQ multiplex PCR. Of 250,000 or so clones in the sample, 90% are singletons; the top ten hold 2.7%. Material for sequencing was peripheral blood. The receptors derive from a man younger than 45 with COVID-19, enrolled during active disease. Each CDR3 is given with its conserved first and last residue. The D gene is left open where the match is weak. Size is omitted from some rows. Given values are once, few, many or a class for expanded clones.

D gene	clone size	J gene	V gene	CDR3 DNA	CDR3 protein
TRBD2	-	TRBJ2-3	TRBV5-1	TGCGCCAGCAGCTTGTCCGGGACTAGCACCGCAGATACGCAGTATTTT	CASSLSGTSTADTQYF
-	-	TRBJ1-5	TRBV6-6	TGTGCCAGCAATCAAAGACAGACCAATCAGCCCCAGCATTTT	CASNQRQTNQPQHF
-	-	TRBJ2-7	TRBV28	TGTGCCAGCAGTCCGCCCGACAGTTCCTACGAGCAGTACTTC	CASSPPDSSYEQYF
TRBD2	-	TRBJ2-3	TRBV19	TGTGCCAGTAGTATTTCTAGCGGGAGGAGCACAGATACGCAGTATTTT	CASSISSGRSTDTQYF
-	-	TRBJ1-3	TRBV7-9	TGTGCCAGCAGCTTAGCGTGGGGGCCAAACACCATATATTTT	CASSLAWGPNTIYF
TRBD1	once	TRBJ1-6	TRBV7-9	TGTGCCAGCAGCTCCCAGACAGGGGGCAGGGATTCACCCCTCCACTTT	CASSSQTGGRDSPLHF
TRBD1	-	TRBJ2-3	TRBV11-3	TGTGCCAGCAGCCCAGGGACAGGGGGAACAGATACGCAGTATTTT	CASSPGTGGTDTQYF
-	-	TRBJ2-7	TRBV5-4	TGTGCCAGCAGCTTGGGACAGTACGAGCAGTACTTC	CASSLGQYEQYF
TRBD2	-	TRBJ2-1	TRBV7-6	TGTGCCAGCAGCTTAGCGCTTGCTAGCGGTAGGTTTTACAATGAGCAGTTCTTC	CASSLALASGRFYNEQFF
-	-	TRBJ1-2	TRBV19	TGTGCCAGTAGACCCTCGGGGGGTGGCTACGGCTACACCTTC	CASRPSGGGYGYTF
-	few	TRBJ2-2	TRBV30	TGTGCCTGGAGTAGACAACTGAACACCGGGGAGCTGTTTTTT	CAWSRQLNTGELFF
-	once	TRBJ2-3	TRBV6-5	TGTGCCAGCAGTTGGAGACTAGACGATACGCAGTATTTT	CASSWRLDDTQYF
-	-	TRBJ2-7	TRBV7-8	TGTGCCAGCAGCTTACTCCTGGACGGGAGCCAGTACTTC	CASSLLLDGSQYF
TRBD1	few	TRBJ1-3	TRBV3-1/TRBV3-2	TGTGCCAGCAGCCGTGTGACAGGGGGATCTGGAAACACCATATATTTT	CASSRVTGGSGNTIYF
-	few	TRBJ1-6	TRBV7-9	TGTGCCAGCAGCTTAAGATCAGACAGGCGGTATTCACCCCTCCACTTT	CASSLRSDRRYSPLHF
TRBD1	-	TRBJ1-6	TRBV27	TGTGCCAGCAGTTCGGGACAGCCTAATTCACCCCTCCACTTT	CASSSGQPNSPLHF
-	-	TRBJ1-3	TRBV24-1	TGTGCCACCAGTGGTGCAGGGACTGGAAACACCATATATTTT	CATSGAGTGNTIYF
TRBD1	-	TRBJ1-6	TRBV15	TGTGCCACCCGTGGACAGGGGACAAATTCACCCCTCCACTTT	CATRGQGTNSPLHF
-	-	TRBJ2-1	TRBV18	TGTGCCAGCTCACCACCGGCGCAGGGTTCCTACAATGAGCAGTTCTTC	CASSPPAQGSYNEQFF
-	-	TRBJ1-2	TRBV6-2/TRBV6-3	TGTGCCAGCAGTTACCAAGGCGGGCCCAACTATGGCTACACCTTC	CASSYQGGPNYGYTF
-	-	TRBJ2-7	TRBV7-9	TGTGCCAGCAGCCCCCCAACTCTCTACGAGCAGTACTTC	CASSPPTLYEQYF
-	-	TRBJ2-1	TRBV24-1	TGTGCCACCAGTGATTCAGCAGGGTGGTCCTACAATGAGCAGTTCTTC	CATSDSAGWSYNEQFF
-	-	TRBJ1-1	TRBV5-1	TGCGCCAGCAGCCAGGGACTTCAAGTAGGGACTGAAGCTTTCTTT	CASSQGLQVGTEAFF
-	-	TRBJ1-2	TRBV28	TGTGCCAGCAGTTTAGGGGGCGGATCTAACTATGGCTACACCTTC	CASSLGGGSNYGYTF
TRBD1	-	TRBJ1-2	TRBV20-1	TGCAGTGCCAGGGACAGCCGCTGGGCCTTC	CSARDSRWAF
-	-	TRBJ2-3	TRBV4-2	TGTGCCAGCAGCCTGACGGGGGAACCCCGCTCGGATACGCAGTATTTT	CASSLTGEPRSDTQYF
TRBD1	-	TRBJ2-7	TRBV14	TGTGCCAGCAGCCAATGGACAGGGAACGAGCAGTACTTC	CASSQWTGNEQYF
-	-	TRBJ1-3	TRBV5-1	TGCGCCAGCAGCGAAGGGGCTGGAAACACCATATATTTT	CASSEGAGNTIYF
TRBD1	-	TRBJ1-2	TRBV28	TGTGCCAGCACCCTCGCGGGACAGGGGGCGCCGGGCTACACCTTC	CASTLAGQGAPGYTF
-	-	TRBJ2-5	TRBV9	TGTGCCAGCAGCGTTAGAGGAACCGGGGGAGAGACCCAGTACTTC	CASSVRGTGGETQYF
-	-	TRBJ2-3	TRBV5-1	TGCGCCAGCAGCTTGGCAGCGTTTTCGAGCACAGATACGCAGTATTTT	CASSLAAFSSTDTQYF
-	-	TRBJ1-1	TRBV27	TGTGCCAGCAGTTTGTACAGGGCCAGCGCTGAAGCTTTCTTT	CASSLYRASAEAFF
-	few	TRBJ1-2	TRBV6-5	TGTGCCAGCACGGGAGGTTCGGCAGCTAACTATGGCTACACCTTC	CASTGGSAANYGYTF
TRBD2	-	TRBJ2-1	TRBV19	TGTGCCAGTAGTAGGGGACTAGCGGGTTTGTACAATGAGCAGTTCTTC	CASSRGLAGLYNEQFF
TRBD1	-	TRBJ1-3	TRBV19	TGTGCCAGTAGTCTCCCTAAGACAGGGGCTGGAAACACCATATATTTT	CASSLPKTGAGNTIYF
-	-	TRBJ1-1	TRBV7-2	TGTGCCAGCAGCTTAGTTGCAGGGCCGAACACTGAAGCTTTCTTT	CASSLVAGPNTEAFF
-	-	TRBJ1-2	TRBV5-5	TGTGCCAGCAGCCCCGCCGGGAGTTTTGGAGGTGTCTATGGCTACACCTTC	CASSPAGSFGGVYGYTF
TRBD1	-	TRBJ2-7	TRBV5-6	TGTGCCAGCAGTTTGGGACAGGATTTCTACGAGCAGTACTTC	CASSLGQDFYEQYF
-	-	TRBJ2-7	TRBV12-5	TGTGCTAGTGGTTTCCCCCGACAGAATTCCTACGAGCAGTACTTC	CASGFPRQNSYEQYF
-	once	TRBJ2-1	TRBV7-9	TGTGCCAGCAGCTTAGAAGGGGGACCTTACAATGAGCAGTTCTTC	CASSLEGGPYNEQFF
-	-	TRBJ1-3	TRBV27	TGTGCCAGCAGTCCCGGGTGGATCGGAAACACCATATATTTT	CASSPGWIGNTIYF
-	-	TRBJ2-2	TRBV7-2	TGTGCCAGCAGCCATACGTCAGGGGCGGCCGGGGAGCTGTTTTTT	CASSHTSGAAGELFF
-	-	TRBJ1-5	TRBV24-1	TGTGCCACCGCCCCTGGGGCCCACTCCAATCAGCCCCAGCATTTT	CATAPGAHSNQPQHF
-	-	TRBJ1-2	TRBV9	TGTGCCAGCAGCGTTACAACCTACTATGGCTACACCTTC	CASSVTTYYGYTF
-	-	TRBJ1-2	TRBV20-1	TGCAGTGCTAGATGGGGAGAAGGCTACACCTTC	CSARWGEGYTF